The 20 T cell receptor beta chains in this list originate from one sample, sequenced in a study of CD8 T cells in ankylosing spondylitis. Findings and caveats of the study: Blood from ankylosing spondylitis patients appeared to carry a characteristic roughly 8-variant TCR beta motif.

Using its own MiXCR run on the 5' RACE reads, TCRdb lists one record per CDR3 protein. The sample has about 750,000 distinct CDR3 sequences, roughly 19% seen once. These receptors are not linked to any known antigen. Input material: blood, either unsorted or a sorted T cell fraction (not recorded which). The receptor source for this set is a male donor with ankylosing spondylitis.

This clonotype was recorded a few times. The chain carries TRBV6-5 and TRBJ2-7, with a weak D call TRBD1 (5 bases). Trimming removed 0 bases at V and 5 bases at J, with 11 bases between. The CDR3 runs 14 residues. Germline assignment: CDR1 MNHEY and CDR2 SVGAGI. This CDR3 reads CASSYSTERDEQYF. The CDR3 nucleotides are TGTGCCAGCAGTTACTCGACAGAACGGGACGAGCAGTACTTC.

V and J are TRBV10-3 and TRBJ2-7; 9 bases line up with TRBD1. The CDR3 extends over 13 amino acids. J gave up 0 bases and V 11 bases, and 5 bases lay outside the gene matches. Germline V CDR1 and CDR2: ENHRY, SYGVKD. The CDR3, as DNA: TGTGCCGCCGACAGGGGGATCTCCTACGAGCAGTACTTC. Translating gives CAADRGISYEQYF.

The V and J genes are TRBV7-9 and TRBJ2-1; 8 bases map to TRBD1. The germline gives CDR1 SEHNR, CDR2 FQNEAQ (reference sequence). The junction had 5 bases not matched to a gene; V was cut back by 0 bases and J by 4 bases. CDR3 size: 16 residues. CDR3 bases: TGTGCCAGCAGCTTAGCGGGACAGGCGATTTACAATGAGCAGTTCTTC. This sequence encodes CASSLAGQAIYNEQFF.

The gene calls are TRBV7-2 and TRBJ1-1; 10 nucleotides agree with TRBD1. This CDR3 is 16 amino acids long. V gave up 1 base and J gave up 4 bases; unmatched junction bases: 6. The germline gives CDR1 SGHTA, CDR2 FQGNSA. For the CDR3, the DNA is TGTGCCAGCAGCTTAGAGGGGACAGGGGTAGTCACTGAAGCTTTCTTT. Translated, it gives CASSLEGTGVVTEAFF.

This clonotype was seen just once. This chain joins TRBV5-1 and TRBJ2-1; 10 bases agree with TRBD2. Trimming at V came to 4 bases and at J to 8 bases, leaving 21 bases not matched to a gene. The CDR3 totals 19 residues. Germline CDR1 reads SGHRS; CDR2 reads YFSETQ. Here the CDR3 reads CASSIGWLASGGLGDEQFF. The CDR3 bases are TGCGCCAGCAGCATTGGCTGGTTGGCTAGCGGGGGCCTGGGGGATGAGCAGTTCTTC.

CDR3 amino acids: CASSLWPGGEQYF. The CDR3 bases are TGTGCCAGCAGCTTGTGGCCGGGGGGCGAGCAGTACTTC. V is TRBV5-6 and J is TRBJ2-7, with 7 bases lining up with TRBD2. Germline V CDR1 and CDR2: SGHDT, YYEEEE. With V trimmed by 1 base and J by 6 bases, 4 bases remained unmatched. The CDR3 sequence is 13 residues long.

This chain joins TRBV20-1 and TRBJ2-7; D gene unclear. The V and J ends lost 6 bases and 3 bases respectively, with 9 bases between them. The CDR3 totals 11 residues. Looked up from germline, CDR1 is DFQATT and CDR2 is SNEGSKA (reference sequence). Written as DNA, the CDR3 is TGCAGTGCCCGTTCTAACTACGAGCAGTACTTC. Translation gives CSARSNYEQYF.

This clonotype has more than one count but fewer than ten. The chain recombines TRBV9 with TRBJ1-3; D ambiguous. Germline CDR1 is SGDLS and CDR2 is YYNGEE. Trimming shortened V by 0 bases and J by 2 bases, and 6 bases separated the two germline ends. The CDR3 runs to 14 residues. CDR3 sequence (DNA): TGTGCCAGCAGCGTAGTAGGGACTGGAAACACCATATATTTT. Amino acid sequence: CASSVVGTGNTIYF.

In this sample, this clonotype turned up a few times. V and J are TRBV2 and TRBJ2-7; 8 bases map to TRBD1. Trimming took 8 bases from V and 0 from J; bases not matched to a gene: 15. Germline CDR1 and CDR2: SNHLY and FYNNEI. The CDR3 has 17 amino acids. The CDR3 DNA reads TGTGCCAGCGGTTGGAGGGCGGGACAGGACTCCTCCTACGAGCAGTACTTC. Its translation: CASGWRAGQDSSYEQYF.

CDR3 nucleotide sequence: TGCGCCAGCAGCTTGGCCAGGGGGGCCTCCACAGATACGCAGTATTTT. Protein: CASSLARGASTDTQYF. V and J are TRBV5-1 and TRBJ2-3; D perhaps matches TRBD1 (7 bases). Germline values: CDR1 SGHRS, CDR2 YFSETQ. V dropped 0 bases and J dropped 2 bases, with 13 bases sitting between them. This CDR3 has 16 residues.

This chain uses TRBV7-2 with TRBJ2-7, with a tentative D call TRBD1 (6 bases). CDR1 and CDR2 (germline): SGHTA, FQGNSA. This CDR3 contains 16 residues. Trimming stripped 2 bases from V and 0 bases from J, with 14 bases between. The CDR3 sequence is CASSLRTGHSSYEQYF. DNA for the CDR3: TGTGCCAGCAGCTTACGGACGGGACACAGCTCCTACGAGCAGTACTTC.

This clonotype showed up just a few times. This sequence joins TRBV7-9 and TRBJ1-1; no reliable D call. The ends were cut back, 5 bases at V and 3 bases at J, with 10 bases in the middle. The CDR3 runs to 13 residues. Germline CDR1 and CDR2: SEHNR and FQNEAQ (reference sequence). CDR3 region: CASSHKRDTEAFF. Written as DNA, the CDR3 is TGTGCCAGCAGCCACAAAAGAGACACTGAAGCTTTCTTT.

The chain carries TRBV20-1 and TRBJ2-3, with TRBD2 matching over 8 bases. Trimming at V came to 0 bases and at J to 6 bases, leaving 5 bases not matched to a gene. Germline CDR1 reads DFQATT; CDR2 reads SNEGSKA (reference sequence). The CDR3 spans 14 residues. CDR3 sequence (DNA): TGCAGTGCTAGAGATTCCGGGGGGGCGGATACGCAGTATTTT. Its protein is CSARDSGGADTQYF.

For the CDR3, the DNA is TGCGCCAGCAGCTTGGCCCTGGGGGACAGCGATGGCTACACCTTC. Its translation is CASSLALGDSDGYTF. This sequence joins TRBV5-1 and TRBJ1-2; 7 nucleotides line up with TRBD1. This CDR3 spans 15 amino acids. V was clipped by 0 bases and J by 6 bases; unmatched bases: 8. CDR1 is SGHRS, CDR2 YFSETQ, per germline.

The J gene is TRBJ2-3, the V gene TRBV27, with a tentative D call TRBD2 (6 bases). Trimming took off 0 bases at V and 5 bases at J, with 9 bases between the two ends. Looked up from germline, CDR1 is MNHEY and CDR2 is SMNVEV (reference sequence). CDR3 length equals 14 residues. CDR3 bases: TGTGCCAGCAGTTTATCAGGAGGGGTAGATACGCAGTATTTT. It specifies CASSLSGGVDTQYF.

This clonotype was recorded a few times. The chain recombines TRBV6-2 or TRBV6-3 with TRBJ2-1, with TRBD1 matching 8 bases. The CDR3 covers 15 residues. Germline V lookup: CDR1 MNHEY, CDR2 SVGEGT. The V gene end was trimmed by 2 bases and the J gene end by 9 bases; junction bases not matched to a gene: 9. The CDR3 nucleotides are TGTGCCAGCAGTTACGAGACAGGGGCTCTGGGTGAGCAGTTCTTC. It specifies CASSYETGALGEQFF.

The V gene is TRBV13, the J gene TRBJ2-2; D is perhaps TRBD1 (6 bases). With 6 bases removed from V and 8 bases from J, the gap between germline ends came to 16 bases. Germline V lookup: CDR1 PRHDT, CDR2 FYEKMQ (reference sequence). The CDR3 is 14 residues long. The CDR3 DNA is TGTGCCAGCAGGGGACATTGGGCCCCTGGGGAGCTGTTTTTT. This gives the protein CASRGHWAPGELFF.

For the CDR3, the DNA is TGTGCCACCAGTGGAGCCTCTCGGACACCCCAAACCTACGAGCAGTACTTC. Its protein product is CATSGASRTPQTYEQYF. The chain employs TRBV24-1 and TRBJ2-7, with D possibly TRBD1 on 5 matching bases. This CDR3 region has 17 residues. The ends were cut back, 5 bases at V and 2 bases at J, with 21 bases in the middle. The germline CDR1 and CDR2 sequences are KGHDR and SFDVKD.

This chain's CDR3 is CASSADRTSTDTQYF. The CDR3 region has the DNA TGCGCCAGCAGTGCTGACAGAACTAGCACAGATACGCAGTATTTT. The chain links TRBV10-1 to TRBJ2-3; D is perhaps TRBD1 (5 bases). The V and J ends lost 4 bases and 0 bases respectively, with 11 bases between them. The CDR3 covers 15 residues. The germline V gene encodes CDR1 WNHNN and CDR2 SYGVQD (reference sequence).

This clonotype has a handful of counts. CDR3 region: CASGRGTYNEQFF. CDR3 bases: TGTGCCAGCGGGCGGGGGACCTACAATGAGCAGTTCTTC. The chain combines TRBV6-6 with TRBJ2-1, with 7 bases fitting TRBD2. The CDR3 consists of 13 residues. Trimming took 8 bases from V and 2 from J; bases not matched to a gene: 3. Germline V gene sequence: CDR1 MNHNY, CDR2 SVGAGI (reference sequence).